The clone carrying this T cell receptor (beta chain) was observed once. This entry is derived from a study of technical replicates of blood from several donors. Repertoires were generated with immunoSEQ multiplex PCR, while TCRdb's copy carries only in-frame clones and drops some. The table has 73,000 or so clones, around nine tenths seen once. The CDR3 has 16 residues. Germline CDR1 and CDR2: SGHTA and FQGNSA. J gave up 6 bases and V 5 bases, and 14 bases lay outside the gene matches. The sequence was obtained from a human donor in good health. The rearrangement uses TRBV7-2 and TRBJ2-3; 7 nucleotides agree with TRBD2. The source material was T cells isolated from PBMCs. CDR3 amino acids: CASSAGGGPPEDTQYF. The CDR3 DNA reads TGTGCCAGCAGCGCCGGCGGGGGACCTCCAGAGGATACGCAGTATTTT.